The 20 T cell receptor beta chains below were found in one sample sequenced in a study of STAT5B mutations in CD4+ large granular lymphocyte leukemia. Using immunoSEQ multiplex PCR, the repertoire was profiled, and TCRdb retains in-frame clones only, with some absent. The sample has fewer than 40,000 clones; around 76% are singletons. The specimen was CD4+ T cells from blood buffy coats. Every receptor here comes from a human donor in good health.

This chain links TRBV5-1 with TRBJ1-2; D remains unclear. Trimming left V 1 base short and J 2 bases short, with 6 bases between. Germline CDR1 and CDR2: SGHRS and YFSETQ. The CDR3 runs 13 residues. The CDR3 is CASSLLGNYGYTF. The CDR3 coding sequence is TGCGCCAGCAGCTTGCTAGGGAACTATGGCTACACCTTC.

This clone was observed once. This chain links TRBV19 with TRBJ2-5; the D is unclear. Per germline, CDR1 LNHDA and CDR2 SQIVND (reference sequence). The CDR3 extends over 15 amino acids. V was pared by 7 bases and J by 2 bases, with 17 bases between. This CDR3 is CASKGRRHPQETQYF. CDR3 DNA sequence: TGTGCCAGTAAAGGTCGCCGTCATCCTCAAGAGACCCAGTACTTC.

The genes are TRBV19 and TRBJ2-6, with D possibly TRBD1 on 5 matching bases. V was trimmed by 2 bases and J by 0 bases, leaving 5 bases between them. The CDR3 runs to 15 residues. CDR1 is LNHDA, CDR2 SQIVND, per germline (reference sequence). The CDR3 DNA reads TGTGCCAGTAGTATAAGGGGCTCTGGGGCCAACGTCCTGACTTTC. Amino acid sequence: CASSIRGSGANVLTF.

This sequence joins TRBV9 and TRBJ1-3; D unresolved. Germline V lookup: CDR1 SGDLS, CDR2 YYNGEE. The CDR3 sequence is 13 residues long. V dropped 3 bases and J dropped 0 bases, with 4 bases sitting between them. The CDR3 coding sequence is TGTGCCAGCAGCGCCTCCTCTGGAAACACCATATATTTT. Protein sequence: CASSASSGNTIYF.

J is TRBJ2-3 and V is TRBV4-2; 7 nucleotides match TRBD1. J was trimmed by 5 bases and V by 4 bases; bases with no gene match: 6. The CDR3 covers 14 residues. Germline lookup yields CDR1 LGHNA and CDR2 YNFKEQ. The CDR3 spells CASSLSDREDTQYF. Written as DNA, the CDR3 is TGTGCCAGCAGCCTTTCCGACAGGGAAGATACGCAGTATTTT.

This rearrangement joins TRBV5-1 to TRBJ2-7; possible D gene TRBD2, 6 bases. Trimming took off 1 base at V and 10 bases at J, with 18 bases between the two ends. CDR1 and CDR2 from the germline V gene are SGHRS and YFSETQ. There are 14 residues in the CDR3. The CDR3 DNA reads TGCGCCAGCAGCTTGCGCGGAGCGGGTGAGGAACAGTACTTC. This sequence encodes CASSLRGAGEEQYF.

The V call is TRBV7-2, the J call TRBJ2-3; 9 positions match TRBD2. This CDR3 has 16 amino acids. The V gene's germline CDR1 is SGHTA and CDR2 FQGNSA. With 0 bases clipped from V and 10 bases from J, the junction kept 11 bases outside the gene matches. CDR3 loop: CASSLAPVSGRGAQYF. In nucleotides, the CDR3 is TGTGCCAGCAGCTTAGCGCCAGTTAGCGGGAGAGGTGCGCAGTATTTT.

The V gene is TRBV2, the J gene TRBJ2-5, with D maybe TRBD2 (7 bases). Germline CDR1 and CDR2: SNHLY and FYNNEI. V was pared by 7 bases and J by 4 bases, with 16 bases between. The CDR3 contains 14 residues. The CDR3 region has the DNA TGTGCCAGCACCCCATTGGGGGGGGCAGAGACCCAGTACTTC. It translates to CASTPLGGAETQYF.

The chain joins TRBV5-8 to TRBJ1-4, with TRBD1 identical over 10 bases. Germline assignment: CDR1 SGHTS and CDR2 YDEGEE. The V segment lost 0 bases and the J segment 8 bases; nucleotides outside the gene matches: 4. The CDR3 loop spans 15 amino acids. CDR3 in amino acids: CASSLGDRGQEKLFF. The CDR3 DNA sequence: TGTGCCAGCAGCTTGGGGGACAGGGGACAGGAAAAACTGTTTTTT.

The chain is built from TRBV5-1 and TRBJ2-5, with 13 bases lining up with TRBD2. Germline V lookup: CDR1 SGHRS, CDR2 YFSETQ. CDR3 length equals 15 residues. The V segment lost 4 bases and the J segment 6 bases; nucleotides outside the gene matches: 6. CDR3 sequence reads: CASSPGLAGVKTQYF. CDR3 sequence (DNA): TGCGCCAGCAGCCCCGGACTAGCGGGGGTAAAGACCCAGTACTTC.

As regards this clone: The same CDR3 arises from other DNA sequences in this sample as well. This rearrangement joins TRBV1 to TRBJ2-7; TRBD2, the table's D call, was not compared with the DNA. TRBV1 is marked as a pseudogene. The CDR3 is 18 residues long. The CDR3 coding sequence is TGCACCAGCAGCCAAGAGTTACTAGCGGGGGCAAACTCCTACGAGCAGTACTTC. It yields the protein CTSSQELLAGANSYEQYF.

The J gene is TRBJ2-7, the V gene TRBV7-2; TRBD2 might be the D (6 bases). Per germline, CDR1 SGHTA and CDR2 FQGNSA. The length of the CDR3 is 16 residues. With 1 base removed from V and 0 bases from J, the gap between germline ends came to 13 bases. CDR3 in DNA: TGTGCCAGCAGCTTAGGGGGCGGGACGGTCTCCTACGAGCAGTACTTC. This encodes CASSLGGGTVSYEQYF. Supplemented by reference TRBV7-2 and TRBJ2-7, the full variable domain reads GAGVSQSPSNKVTEKGKDVELRCDPISGHTALYWYRQSLGQGLEFLIYFQGNSAPDKSGLPSDRFSAERTGGSVSTLTIQRTQQEDSAVYLCASSLGGGTVSYEQYFGPGTRLTVT.

This clone has more than one count but fewer than ten. This chain connects TRBV6-6 to TRBJ2-2; tentative D call: TRBD1 (6 bases). The CDR3 extends over 15 amino acids. Germline V gene sequence: CDR1 MNHNY, CDR2 SVGAGI (reference sequence). V was pared by 6 bases and J by 2 bases, with 13 bases between. This chain's CDR3 is CASRDPQGNTGELFF. In DNA form, the CDR3 reads TGTGCCAGCAGGGATCCACAGGGTAACACCGGGGAGCTGTTTTTT.

The chain uses TRBV25-1 and TRBJ2-1, with 7 nucleotides matching TRBD1. Germline V lookup: CDR1 MGHDK, CDR2 SYGVNS. V dropped 3 bases and J dropped 10; count of bases not matched to a gene: 15. The CDR3 length is 16 residues. CDR3 loop: CASSDRRGGQRQEQFF. CDR3 nucleotide sequence: TGTGCCAGCAGTGATCGCCGAGGGGGACAGAGACAAGAGCAGTTCTTC.

V gene TRBV7-8 combines with J gene TRBJ2-1; 9 positions agree with TRBD2. Germline CDR1 reads SGHVS; CDR2 reads FQNEAQ. There are 15 residues in the CDR3. Trimming cost V 4 bases and J 8 bases; bases outside gene matches: 9. CDR3 nucleotides: TGTGCCAGCAGCTCCACCAGCGGGAGGACCGATGAGCAGTTCTTC. This sequence encodes CASSSTSGRTDEQFF.

The chain links TRBV7-2 to TRBJ2-5, with 7 bases fitting TRBD1. The assigned J gene may be wrong: the sequence end matches TRBJ2-7 better. Germline V lookup: CDR1 SGHTA, CDR2 FQGNSA. This CDR3 comprises 12 residues. CDR3 in DNA: TGTGCCAGCAGGGACAGGACCTACGAGCAGTACTTC. This gives the protein CASRDRTYEQYF.

V usage is TRBV12-5 and J usage is TRBJ2-3; D unclear. CDR1 is LGHNT and CDR2 is FRNRAP in the germline V gene. V was pared by 5 bases and J by 3 bases, with 6 bases between. The CDR3 has 12 residues. CDR3: CASGGDTDTQYF. DNA for the CDR3: TGTGCTAGTGGTGGCGATACAGATACGCAGTATTTT. Looking up the rest from reference TRBV12-5 and TRBJ2-3 gives the full variable domain: DARVTQTPRHKVTEMGQEVTMRCQPILGHNTVFWYRQTMMQGLELLAYFRNRAPLDDSGMPKDRFSAEMPDATLATLKIQPSEPRDSAVYFCASGGDTDTQYFGPGTRLTVL.

This sequence joins TRBV2 and TRBJ2-3; no firm D call. Germline CDR1 SNHLY, CDR2 FYNNEI. V was pared by 6 bases and J by 4 bases, with 14 bases between. CDR3 length: 14 residues. CDR3 loop: CASSTTARPDTQYF. In nucleotides, the CDR3 is TGTGCCAGCAGCACGACCGCCAGGCCAGATACGCAGTATTTT.

The chain uses TRBV10-2 and TRBJ1-4; D unresolved. Trimming took off 7 bases at V and 2 bases at J, with 11 bases between the two ends. The CDR3 extends over 14 amino acids. CDR1 and CDR2 (germline): WSHSY, SAAADI. CDR3 coding DNA: TGCGCCAGCATGTCCGGTTCCACTAATGAAAAACTGTTTTTT. This translates into CASMSGSTNEKLFF.

This chain joins TRBV5-1 and TRBJ2-7; 7 nucleotides agree with TRBD1. The V segment lost 3 bases and the J segment 3 bases; nucleotides outside the gene matches: 6. The germline gives CDR1 SGHRS, CDR2 YFSETQ. CDR3 length: 14 amino acids. The CDR3 DNA sequence: TGCGCCAGCAGCTCTAGGACAGGCTTCTACGAGCAGTACTTC. Its translation: CASSSRTGFYEQYF.